Listed below are T cell receptor beta chains from one sample, sequenced in a study of blood T cell repertoires in COVID-19. Generated by immunoSEQ multiplex PCR, the TCRdb table keeps only in-frame clones and is missing some. The sample has tens of thousands of clones, over 80% seen once. Sequencing was performed on peripheral blood. These receptors were collected from a woman aged 55-69 years with acute or convalescent COVID-19. The CDR3 runs from the conserved cysteine through the conserved F or W. A D gene is named only where the DNA matches it firmly. Only part of the rows carry a size: once, few, many, or a class if the clone is expanded.

TRBV7-3,few,TRBD1,TRBJ1-2,TGTGCCAGCATCATAGGGACAGGGGTTTTGAATGGCTACACCTTC,CASIIGTGVLNGYTF
TRBV16,NA,NA,TRBJ2-7,TGTGCCAGCAGCCAGGGACTGAGGACTAACGAGCAGTACTTC,CASSQGLRTNEQYF
TRBV5-1,NA,NA,TRBJ2-2,TGCGCCAGCAGCCCTATCAACACCGGGGAGCTGTTTTTT,CASSPINTGELFF
TRBV11-3,once,NA,TRBJ2-5,TGTGCCAGCAGCCCCGGGACCGCGGCGGGGGAGACCCAGTACTTC,CASSPGTAAGETQYF
TRBV30,NA,NA,TRBJ1-1,TGTGCCTGGAGTGTAAACAGCTTGAACACTGAAGCTTTCTTT,CAWSVNSLNTEAFF
TRBV5-1,once,NA,TRBJ1-1,TGCGCCAGCAGTCGGTATTCGAACACTGAAGCTTTCTTT,CASSRYSNTEAFF
TRBV19,NA,NA,TRBJ2-6,TGTGCCAGTAGTATTTACGGCTCTGGGGCCAACGTCCTGACTTTC,CASSIYGSGANVLTF
TRBV7-8,NA,TRBD1,TRBJ2-7,TGTGCCAGCAGCCGCAGCAGGGGGAGCGACGAGCAGTACTTC,CASSRSRGSDEQYF
TRBV18,NA,TRBD2,TRBJ2-1,TGTGCCAGCTCACAATCGGGCGGGAGCTCCTACAATGAGCAGTTCTTC,CASSQSGGSSYNEQFF
TRBV15,NA,TRBD2,TRBJ2-5,TGTGCCACCAGCAGGGGAGGGTACCAAGAGACCCAGTACTTC,CATSRGGYQETQYF
TRBV5-4,NA,NA,TRBJ1-1,TGTGCCAGCAGCTTAGACAGCTGGAACACTGAAGCTTTCTTT,CASSLDSWNTEAFF
TRBV9,NA,TRBD2,TRBJ2-5,TGTGCCAGCAGCCAGACTAGCGGGGCCAGCCAGGCCCAGTACTTC,CASSQTSGASQAQYF
TRBV7-9,NA,TRBD2,TRBJ2-3,TGTGCCAGCAGCTTAAGACTAGCGGGAGTACCAGATACGCAGTATTTT,CASSLRLAGVPDTQYF